This TCR beta chain was documented in a study of beta chain features in type 1 diabetes. Study-wide results and limits: HLA influence on TCRB rearrangement stayed unresolved here.

About this clone itself: The antigen remains undetermined.

Reverse transcription of all isolated RNA meant that expressed TCRB transcripts were sequenced. The table came from immunoSEQ multiplex PCR; TCRdb's copy has only in-frame clones and leaves some out. The data show over 120,000 clones, with about a tenth seen just once and around 0.7% held by the top ten. Per germline, CDR1 SGHVS and CDR2 FQNEAQ. This CDR3 is 14 amino acids long. Trimming pared 3 bases from V and 0 bases from J, leaving 9 bases between. The rearrangement links TRBV7-8 to TRBJ2-7; maybe TRBD2 (5 bases). Specimen: central memory CD4+ T cells from blood. This sequence was found in a man between 18 and 29 years old in good health. CDR3 sequence: CASSFGGLSYEQYF. The CDR3 nucleotides read TGTGCCAGCAGCTTCGGCGGGCTCTCCTACGAGCAGTACTTC.